This passage covers 31 T cell receptor beta chains from one sample sequenced in a study of blood T cell repertoires in COVID-19. Sequencing used immunoSEQ multiplex PCR; TCRdb keeps in-frame clones, though not all of them. The repertoire includes fewer than 350,000 clones, roughly 86% of them detected once, and 0.95% to 1.1% sits in the top ten. Sequencing was done on a sample of PBMCs or T cells enriched from blood (not recorded which). The origin of the receptors is a woman in her twenties or thirties who had been exposed to COVID-19.

The chain joins TRBV10-1 to TRBJ1-2, with a tentative D call TRBD1 (5 bases). Germline-derived CDR1 and CDR2 are WNHNN and SYGVQD (reference sequence). CDR3 length: 13 residues. The V end lost 6 bases, the J end lost 4 bases, and 12 bases lay between the germline ends. The CDR3 coding sequence is TGCGCCAGCAGCCCAGACAGATCCTATGGCTACACCTTC. Translated: CASSPDRSYGYTF.

The V gene is TRBV10-2, the J gene TRBJ2-7; perhaps TRBD2 as D (6 bases). The germline CDR1 and CDR2 sequences are WSHSY and SAAADI. The V end lost 10 bases, the J end lost 5 bases, and 12 bases lay between the germline ends. The CDR3 is made up of 11 amino acids. This chain's CDR3 is CATWGVHEQYF. In nucleotides, the CDR3 is TGCGCCACCTGGGGGGTCCACGAGCAGTACTTC.

CDR3 in amino acids: CASSFGQPEQFF. CDR3 nucleotide sequence: TGTGCCAGCAGTTTTGGACAGCCAGAGCAGTTCTTC. The chain is built from TRBV12-3 or TRBV12-4 and TRBJ2-1; weak D call: TRBD1 (6 bases). The CDR3 runs to 12 residues. Trimming stripped 3 bases from V and 10 bases from J, with 10 bases between.

This clone was found many times. The gene calls are TRBV2 and TRBJ2-1; 16 positions agree with TRBD2. CDR1 and CDR2 from the germline V gene are SNHLY and FYNNEI. With V trimmed by 5 bases and J by 4 bases, 14 bases remained unmatched. CDR3 length equals 20 residues. CDR3 in amino acids: CASSKIGTSGRVGIYNEQFF. As DNA, the CDR3 is TGTGCCAGCAGTAAAATCGGGACTAGCGGGAGGGTAGGGATTTACAATGAGCAGTTCTTC.

The chain couples TRBV7-3 to TRBJ2-1; 11 bases are shared with TRBD2. Germline lookup yields CDR1 SGHTA and CDR2 FQGTGA. The V and J ends lost 3 bases and 5 bases, in that order; junction bases with no gene match: 9. CDR3 length equals 17 residues. The CDR3 DNA reads TGTGCCAGCAGCTTTAGCCCCATACTAGCGGGGGACAATGAGCAGTTCTTC. This sequence encodes CASSFSPILAGDNEQFF.

The chain links TRBV6-1 to TRBJ1-1; 9 bases fit TRBD1. The CDR3 covers 14 residues. Trimming took 3 bases from V and 5 from J; bases not matched to a gene: 4. The germline V gene encodes CDR1 MNHNS and CDR2 SASEGT. CDR3 coding DNA: TGTGCCAGCAGTGATAAGACAGGGGGAACTGAAGCTTTCTTT. Amino acid sequence: CASSDKTGGTEAFF.

The genes are TRBV5-1 and TRBJ2-2; weak D call: TRBD2 (6 bases). This CDR3 region has 17 residues. V was pared by 4 bases and J by 3 bases, with 19 bases between. CDR1 SGHRS and CDR2 YFSETQ come from the germline V gene. The CDR3 bases are TGCGCCAGCAGCCCCTCGCCTTCTAGCGTACACACCGGGGAGCTGTTTTTT. Translating it yields CASSPSPSSVHTGELFF.

The rearrangement links TRBV7-3 to TRBJ1-2; D unresolved. V dropped 1 base and J dropped 8 bases, with 14 bases sitting between them. This CDR3 comprises 14 residues. The germline V gene encodes CDR1 SGHTA and CDR2 FQGTGA. CDR3 nucleotide sequence: TGTGCCAGCAGCTTAAATCCTGGCGGTCCGGGCTACACCTTC. Residues: CASSLNPGGPGYTF.

This chain links TRBV28 with TRBJ1-5; 8 bases are a match to TRBD1. The V and J ends lost 7 bases and 11 bases, in that order; junction bases with no gene match: 4. From germline, CDR1 is MDHEN and CDR2 SYDVKM. CDR3 length: 11 amino acids. The CDR3, as DNA: TGTGCCAGCACTCGGGACAGGTCCCAGCATTTT. Amino acid sequence: CASTRDRSQHF.

The chain links TRBV28 to TRBJ1-4; D not certain. The CDR3 has 14 amino acids. CDR1 MDHEN and CDR2 SYDVKM come from the germline V gene. V lost 2 bases and J lost 4, with 8 bases in between. The CDR3 region is CASSLLAFNEKLFF. CDR3 DNA sequence: TGTGCCAGCAGTTTACTAGCATTTAATGAAAAACTGTTTTTT. The full variable domain, in which reference TRBV28 and TRBJ1-4 provide the parts outside the CDR3, is DVKVTQSSRYLVKRTGEKVFLECVQDMDHENMFWYRQDPGLGLRLIYFSYDVKMKEKGDIPEGYSVSREKKERFSLILESASTNQTSMYLCASSLLAFNEKLFFGSGTQLSVL.

The table lists this clone with a count of one. The V call is TRBV12-5, the J call TRBJ1-5, with 7 bases lining up with TRBD1. V trimming: 1 base; J trimming: 6 bases; junction bases outside the gene matches: 9. The CDR3 extends over 16 amino acids. CDR1 is LGHNT and CDR2 is FRNRAP in the germline V gene. The chain's CDR3 is CASGLDRDSRLQPQHF. DNA of the CDR3: TGTGCTAGTGGTTTGGACCGGGACAGCAGGCTTCAGCCCCAGCATTTT.

The chain joins TRBV10-2 to TRBJ2-3; the match to TRBD2 covers 14 bases. Trimming took 6 bases from V and 4 from J; bases not matched to a gene: 0. This CDR3 contains 14 residues. Germline values: CDR1 WSHSY, CDR2 SAAADI. The CDR3 DNA sequence: TGCGCCAGCAGGACTAGCGGGAGGGCAGATACGCAGTATTTT. It is translated as CASRTSGRADTQYF.

J is TRBJ2-5 and V is TRBV11-2; D remains ambiguous. The CDR3 is made up of 13 amino acids. V was clipped by 2 bases and J by 2 bases, with 6 bases between them. Germline-derived CDR1 and CDR2 are SGHAT and FQNNGV. CDR3 sequence reads: CASSLRVQETQYF. The CDR3 DNA reads TGTGCCAGCAGCTTACGGGTTCAAGAGACCCAGTACTTC. Full variable domain (outside the CDR3, taken from reference TRBV11-2 and TRBJ2-5): EAGVAQSPRYKIIEKRQSVAFWCNPISGHATLYWYQQILGQGPKLLIQFQNNGVVDDSQLPKDRFSAERLKGVDSTLKIQPAKLEDSAVYLCASSLRVQETQYFGPGTRLLVL.

The chain joins TRBV24-1 to TRBJ2-1, with TRBD2 matching 8 bases. CDR1 KGHDR and CDR2 SFDVKD come from the germline V gene. The CDR3 is 16 amino acids. J gave up 5 bases and V 7 bases, and 12 bases lay outside the gene matches. The CDR3 coding sequence is TGTGCCACCAGACCCCCGGGGTGGACTAGCCACAATGAGCAGTTCTTC. Translated: CATRPPGWTSHNEQFF.

The chain recombines TRBV7-8 with TRBJ2-7; perhaps TRBD2 as D (6 bases). Trimming removed 4 bases from V and 3 bases from J, with 13 bases in between. The V gene's germline CDR1 is SGHVS and CDR2 FQNEAQ. The CDR3 length is 14 residues. The CDR3 loop is CASSSAGTDYEQYF. In DNA, the CDR3 is TGTGCCAGCAGCTCGGCGGGGACCGACTACGAGCAGTACTTC.

The chain uses TRBV5-1 and TRBJ2-7; 12 bases agree with TRBD1. The length of the CDR3 is 15 residues. The junction had 4 bases not matched to a gene; V was cut back by 4 bases and J by 2 bases. Germline CDR1 is SGHRS and CDR2 is YFSETQ. The CDR3 here is CASSDRDRGPYEQYF. The CDR3 nucleotides are TGCGCCAGCAGCGACCGGGACAGGGGGCCCTACGAGCAGTACTTC.

The chain employs TRBV9 and TRBJ2-4; TRBD2 aligns across 10 bases. The J segment lost 7 bases and the V segment lost 3 bases, leaving 7 bases of the junction unmatched. CDR1 SGDLS and CDR2 YYNGEE come from the germline V gene. This CDR3 comprises 15 residues. CDR3 in amino acids: CASSGQLAGKNIQYF. DNA of the CDR3: TGTGCCAGCAGCGGTCAACTAGCGGGGAAGAACATTCAGTACTTC.

The chain has TRBV28 and TRBJ1-5; TRBD1 aligns across 8 bases. Germline V gives CDR1 MDHEN, CDR2 SYDVKM. J lost 6 bases, V lost 2 bases, and 6 bases had no gene match. The CDR3 consists of 15 residues. In DNA form, the CDR3 reads TGTGCCAGCAGTTTAACGACAGGGGTCCTTCAGCCCCAGCATTTT. Residues: CASSLTTGVLQPQHF.

The chain recombines TRBV7-2 with TRBJ2-7, with 7 bases matching TRBD1. Germline V gives CDR1 SGHTA, CDR2 FQGNSA. There are 17 residues in the CDR3. Germline trimming cut 5 bases from V and 2 bases from J; bases unmatched to any gene: 15. Written as DNA, the CDR3 is TGTGCCAGCAGCATACGAGGGGGCGGACTGTCCCCCTACGAGCAGTACTTC. It yields the protein CASSIRGGGLSPYEQYF.

This chain's CDR3 is CSVEESYNEQFF. The CDR3, as DNA: TGCAGCGTTGAAGAGAGTTACAATGAGCAGTTCTTC. The chain carries TRBV29-1 and TRBJ2-1; D gene unclear. The CDR3 length is 12 residues. V was pared by 0 bases and J by 4 bases, with 4 bases between. In germline, CDR1 is SQVTM, CDR2 ANQGSEA.

V gene TRBV2 combines with J gene TRBJ2-7; 10 bases line up with TRBD1. Germline V gene data show CDR1 as SNHLY and CDR2 as FYNNEI. The J segment lost 4 bases and the V segment lost 5 bases, leaving 5 bases of the junction unmatched. The CDR3 contains 14 residues. CDR3: CASSPRTGGYEQYF. The CDR3 nucleotides are TGTGCCAGCAGTCCTCGGACAGGGGGATACGAGCAGTACTTC.

The chain is built from TRBV28 and TRBJ2-5, with 8 bases identical to TRBD2. The ends lost 4 bases at V and 5 bases at J; junction bases unmatched: 9. CDR1 is MDHEN and CDR2 is SYDVKM in the germline V gene. The CDR3 length is 15 residues. The DNA for the CDR3 is TGTGCCAGCAGTTCCCCACGGGGGGGGGCGGAGACCCAGTACTTC. Translated: CASSSPRGGAETQYF.

The V gene is TRBV6-4, the J gene TRBJ1-3; TRBD1 aligns across 8 bases. Trimming removed 7 bases from V and 2 bases from J; junction bases left unmatched: 7. The CDR3 consists of 15 residues. Looked up from germline, CDR1 is MRHNA and CDR2 is SNTAGT. The CDR3 DNA sequence: TGTGCCAGCAATCGACAGGGGCTCGCTGGAAACACCATATATTTT. This sequence encodes CASNRQGLAGNTIYF.

This clone has a handful of counts. The chain combines TRBV19 with TRBJ1-1; D unresolved. Deletions cut 1 base from V and 6 bases from J, with 12 bases between. Germline loops: CDR1 LNHDA, CDR2 SQIVND (reference sequence). The CDR3 has 14 amino acids. CDR3 sequence: CASSIAGERAEAFF. In nucleotides, the CDR3 is TGTGCCAGTAGTATAGCCGGGGAAAGAGCTGAAGCTTTCTTT.

The gene calls are TRBV3-1 (or the pseudogene TRBV3-2) and TRBJ2-7, with TRBD2 matching over 13 bases. In germline, CDR1 is LGHDT, CDR2 YNNKEL (reference sequence). The junction had 1 base not matched to a gene; V was cut back by 4 bases and J by 1 base. This CDR3 contains 15 residues. The CDR3 here is CASSPTSGRSYEQYF. CDR3 bases: TGTGCCAGCAGCCCGACTAGCGGGAGGTCCTACGAGCAGTACTTC.

This clone was observed once. The chain couples TRBV10-3 to TRBJ1-2; unclear D gene. V was cut by 0 bases and J by 5 bases, with 7 bases left in between. Germline V gene lookup returns CDR1 ENHRY and CDR2 SYGVKD. The CDR3 is 13 amino acids. The CDR3 nucleotides read TGTGCCATCAGTGAGTCGCGGGGTTATGGCTACACCTTC. Protein: CAISESRGYGYTF.

The table lists this clone with a few counts. The chain couples TRBV6-5 to TRBJ1-2, with D maybe TRBD1 (5 bases). The CDR3 sequence is 13 residues long. CDR1 is MNHEY and CDR2 is SVGAGI in the germline V gene. Between the trimmed V and J ends, which lost 5 bases and 8 bases, there was a span of 15 bases. The CDR3 reads CASSTGLGTGYTF. The CDR3 DNA follows: TGTGCCAGCAGTACTGGACTAGGGACGGGCTACACCTTC.

Comment on this clone: At one boundary the junction diverges from the germline segment, which might be a read error. The rearrangement links TRBV4-1 to TRBJ2-7; D call uncertain. The CDR3 loop spans 15 amino acids. CDR1 and CDR2 (germline): MGHRA, YSYEKL. CDR3 nucleotide sequence: TGCGCCAGCAGGCAAGAGCGACACCCATCCTACGAGCAGTACTTC. Protein sequence: CASRQERHPSYEQYF.

CDR3 sequence (DNA): TGTGCCATCAGTGTAGGAGACAGGGGTGAAGGGTATCAGCCCCAGCATTTT. Its translation: CAISVGDRGEGYQPQHF. This chain uses TRBV10-3 with TRBJ1-5; 8 positions match TRBD1. With 4 bases clipped from V and 5 bases from J, the junction kept 13 bases outside the gene matches. CDR3 length: 17 amino acids. Germline V gene sequence: CDR1 ENHRY, CDR2 SYGVKD.

The chain uses TRBV7-3 and TRBJ2-2, with 8 positions matching TRBD1. CDR3 size: 14 residues. V lost 8 bases and J lost 5; bases outside the gene matches: 7. CDR1 is SGHTA, CDR2 FQGTGA, per germline. The CDR3 coding sequence is TGTGCCAGCGGATCAGGGGGCTGGACCGGGGAGCTGTTTTTT. It encodes CASGSGGWTGELFF.

The rearrangement joins TRBV5-1 to TRBJ2-6, with D perhaps TRBD2 (5 bases). Germline-derived CDR1 and CDR2 are SGHRS and YFSETQ. This CDR3 is built from 16 residues. V gave up 8 bases and J gave up 0 bases, with 15 bases separating them. CDR3 sequence: CASAVTGSSGANVLTF. As DNA, the CDR3 is TGCGCCAGTGCAGTGACGGGAAGCTCTGGGGCCAACGTCCTGACTTTC.